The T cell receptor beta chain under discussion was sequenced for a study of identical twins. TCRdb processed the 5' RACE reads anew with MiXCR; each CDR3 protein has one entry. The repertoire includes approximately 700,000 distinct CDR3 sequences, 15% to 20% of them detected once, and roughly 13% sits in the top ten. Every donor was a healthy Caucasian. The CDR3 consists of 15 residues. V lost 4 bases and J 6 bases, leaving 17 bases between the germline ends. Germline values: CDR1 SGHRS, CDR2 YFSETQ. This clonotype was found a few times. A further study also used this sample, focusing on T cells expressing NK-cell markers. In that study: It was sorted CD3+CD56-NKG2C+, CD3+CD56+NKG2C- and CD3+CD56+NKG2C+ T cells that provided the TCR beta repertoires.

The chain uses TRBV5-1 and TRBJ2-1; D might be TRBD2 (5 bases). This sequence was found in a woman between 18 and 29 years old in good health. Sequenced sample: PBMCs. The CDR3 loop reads CASSRGRGLRNEQFF. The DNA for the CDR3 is TGCGCCAGCAGCCGTGGACGGGGTCTCCGCAATGAGCAGTTCTTC.